This T cell receptor beta chain was sequenced for a study of blood T cell repertoires in COVID-19. Across the study: The United States, Italy and Spain provided the acute and convalescent COVID-19 samples. From T cells, B-cell-depleted T cells, or PBMCs came the material, which was cDNA or gDNA.

The CDR3 covers 13 residues. Germline CDR1 and CDR2: MNHEY and SMNVEV (reference sequence). Germline trimming cut 5 bases from V and 12 bases from J; bases unmatched to any gene: 10. Under the authors' procedure: Estimation of nucleated cell counts was performed using reference gene primer amplification. Clones were sequenced by immunoSEQ multiplex PCR, and TCRdb holds only the in-frame ones, with some missing. V, J and clone size derive from that table, while D and trimming were established from the DNA sequence. The table records over 100,000 clones, 70% to 90% of them present only once. The TCR sequence derives from a man between 50 and 59 years old with active COVID-19. The rearrangement links TRBV27 to TRBJ1-1; 9 nucleotides align to TRBD1. The sample consisted of peripheral blood. CDR3 bases: TGTGCCAGCAGTACCAATGGACAGGGGAAAACTTTCTTT. Its translation: CASSTNGQGKTFF.